What follows describes a single TCR beta chain. These data originate in a study of cytomegalovirus exposure and HLA in healthy donors. V lost 4 bases and J lost 3; bases outside the gene matches: 3. CDR3 length: 15 residues. Germline V gives CDR1 MDHEN, CDR2 SYDVKM. The PCR ran on 60 Vbeta and 13 Jbeta primers. In the authors' methods: As a later analysis found, there were 80 million to 90 million unique TCR beta chains, of which some 10 million were shared. Clones were sequenced by immunoSEQ multiplex PCR, and TCRdb holds only the in-frame ones, with some missing. That table is the source of V, J and clone size, and D and trimming were worked out from the DNA. This table holds some 130,000 clones, around 77% found once. Nominally healthy donors provided the samples, though records likely missed some immune exposures.

The TCR comes from a male donor in good health and CMV-seropositive. This chain links TRBV28 with TRBJ2-3; 11 bases fit TRBD2. Sequenced sample: PBMCs. CDR3 amino acids: CASSSLAGGTDTQYF. The CDR3 DNA is TGTGCCAGCAGTTCTCTAGCGGGAGGAACAGATACGCAGTATTTT.